The clone carrying this TCR beta chain was observed at least ten times. Antigen: not known. The data stem from a study of T cell repertoires in cytomegalovirus infection. Study at large: It was the public TCR beta signatures that indicated both CMV infection and matching HLA type.

The CDR3 consists of 15 residues. V was pared by 0 bases and J by 7 bases, with 10 bases between. Germline loops: CDR1 LGHNA, CDR2 YNFKEQ. One entry per CDR3 protein results from TCRdb running MiXCR on the reads. The data hold about 300,000 distinct CDR3 sequences, with approximately 10% observed a single time. General study points: CMV-specific HLA-C-restricted TCR beta clonotypes dominated the ex vivo response.

The source material was PBMCs. This receptor was taken from a human donor in good health (CMV status not recorded). Some clones in this sample may be carry-over from other donors' samples. The rearrangement uses TRBV4-2 and TRBJ1-6; D gene uncertain. CDR3 amino acids: CASSQEKRSNSPLHF. Written as DNA, the CDR3 is TGTGCCAGCAGCCAAGAGAAGAGGAGCAATTCACCCCTCCACTTT.